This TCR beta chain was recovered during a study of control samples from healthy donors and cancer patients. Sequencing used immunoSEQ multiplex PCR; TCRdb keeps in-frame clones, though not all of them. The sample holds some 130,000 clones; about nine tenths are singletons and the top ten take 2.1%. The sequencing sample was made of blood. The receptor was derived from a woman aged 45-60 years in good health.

In DNA, the CDR3 is TGTGCCAGCAGTTTTGGACAGGGGCTTAGCACAGATACGCAGTATTTT. Protein: CASSFGQGLSTDTQYF. The V and J genes are TRBV27 and TRBJ2-3; 9 positions agree with TRBD1. J lost 0 bases, V lost 3 bases, and 4 bases had no gene match. Germline CDR1 MNHEY, CDR2 SMNVEV (reference sequence). This CDR3 comprises 16 residues.